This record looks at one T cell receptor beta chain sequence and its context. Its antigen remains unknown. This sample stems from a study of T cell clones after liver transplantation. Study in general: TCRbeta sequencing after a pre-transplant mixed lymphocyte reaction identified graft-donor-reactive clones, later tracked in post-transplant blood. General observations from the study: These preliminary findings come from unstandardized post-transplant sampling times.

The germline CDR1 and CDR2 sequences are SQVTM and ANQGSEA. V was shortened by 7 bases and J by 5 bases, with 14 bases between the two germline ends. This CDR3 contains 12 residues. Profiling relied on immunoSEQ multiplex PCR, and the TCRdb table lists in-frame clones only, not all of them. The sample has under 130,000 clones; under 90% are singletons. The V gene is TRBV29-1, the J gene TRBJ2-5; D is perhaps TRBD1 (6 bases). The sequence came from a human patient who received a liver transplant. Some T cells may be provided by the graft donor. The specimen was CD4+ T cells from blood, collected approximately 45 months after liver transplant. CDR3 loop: CSALQGRETQYF. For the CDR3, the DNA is TGCAGCGCCCTACAGGGCCGGGAGACCCAGTACTTC.